This T cell receptor beta chain was documented in a study of blood T cell repertoires in COVID-19. Only in-frame clones appear in the TCRdb table, and some are missing; sequencing was by immunoSEQ multiplex PCR. The data contain 300,000 or so clones, over 75% of them singletons. In its sample, this clone was seen once. V was shortened by 1 base and J by 1 base, with 9 bases between the two germline ends. Germline V CDR1 and CDR2: LGHNT, FRNRAP. This CDR3 has 15 amino acids. The TCR sequence derives from a woman under 40 who had recovered from COVID-19. This chain connects TRBV12-5 to TRBJ2-3, with unresolved D. The sequenced sample was PBMCs or T cells enriched from blood (not recorded which). The chain's CDR3 is CASGLGVTGTDTQYF. For the CDR3, the DNA is TGTGCTAGTGGTTTGGGAGTCACGGGCACAGATACGCAGTATTTT.